This T cell receptor (beta chain) was identified in a study of cytomegalovirus exposure and HLA in healthy donors (dated by TCRdb to 2016 to 2017). Background for the entire study: According to an earlier analysis of around 600 of the donors, about 179 million T cells yielded 90 million to 140 million unique TCR beta sequences and more than 250 Gb of sequence data. An early release covering over 500 HLA-typed donors comprised about 300 gigabases of sequencing data and around 80 million unique TCR sequences. Of the 350 to 400 genotyped donors, about 80% fell in the genetic ancestry cluster associated with self-reported Caucasian donors. The study aimed to test whether cataloging public T cell receptors could reveal signatures of past pathogen exposure. The T cell repertoires of around 670 subjects were profiled by immunosequencing and related to cytomegalovirus serostatus. A separate validation cohort of over a hundred different subjects was used in addition to the approximately 640-subject first cohort. High-throughput TCR immunosequencing, statistical association of individual TCRs with disease status, and machine learning were combined to predict cytomegalovirus infection status. A later analysis re-analyzed previously published TCR beta repertoires from about 600 donors and added high-resolution HLA genotyping to study TCR occurrence patterns. The later analysis used no new phenotypic data to find candidate immune exposures, relying instead on TCR beta sequences and their occurrence across donors. An earlier analysis of more than 450 of the donors used high-throughput TCR beta sequencing to judge whether each TCR beta V gene segment behaved as functional or pseudogenic. Alongside the repertoire data, information on donor age, sex, ethnicity and CMV serostatus was compiled. Genome-wide SNP genotypes for about 60% of the roughly 670 donors were used in a later genetic analysis, which treated that subset as a discovery cohort. Every repertoire in the discovery cohort had been generated on one and the same sequencing platform. HLA typing covered class I and class II loci at four-digit resolution. The number of donors typed differed by locus, with roughly 629-640 for A, B, C, DRB1 and DQB1, more than 500 for DQA1, 600 to 610 for DPA1, and under 490 for DPB1. Several DR-DQ haplotypes were handled as single units for association and clustering, since linkage in the cohort was strong. Across about 370 genotyped donors of the cohort, an average of roughly 250,000 unique TCR beta nucleotide sequences per donor were sequenced, and approximately 19% of those sequences were non-productive.

The library relied on the immunoSEQ multiplex PCR assay. For the multiplex PCR, a mixture combining 60 forward primers for TCR Vbeta segments and 13 reverse primers for TCR Jbeta segments was used. Amplification of the CDR3 region of rearranged TCR beta genes was performed with a multiplex PCR assay on genomic DNA. On the Illumina HiSeq System, the amplified TCR beta libraries were sequenced as 87-base-pair reads. On the authors' methods: A later analysis tallied roughly 80 million unique TCR beta chains across the 666 repertoires, and some 10 million of those chains were shared by two or more donors. A nearest-neighbor algorithm error-corrected the raw reads and collapsed the reads into unique sequences, merging closely related sequences to remove PCR and sequencing errors. CDR3 sequences were aligned to IMGT reference sequences to assign V, D and J gene segments. Each retained sequence needed at least a six-nucleotide match to both a V gene segment and a J gene segment. Rearrangements were called productive when the CDR3 lacked stop codons and stayed in frame with V and J; all others were non-productive. CDR3 was defined according to IMGT convention as the region running from the second conserved V-encoded cysteine to the conserved J-encoded phenylalanine. In an earlier analysis of around 540 of the donors, sequences lacking an unambiguous match to a single V gene segment were excluded. An earlier analysis of about 600 of the donors called V segments functional above 56.7% productive rearrangements and segregating when the between-donor standard deviation exceeded 5%. A statistical classification framework was developed to diagnose cytomegalovirus status using the catalog of TCR beta chain sequences. V and J gene assignment, in a later analysis, came from comparing TCR nucleotide sequences with IMGT/GENE-DB human TR gene sequences. In a later analysis, CDR3 sequences and most-parsimonious VDJ recombination scenarios were assigned using the TCRdist pipeline. In a later analysis, each TCR beta chain was defined by its CDR3 amino acid sequence together with its V-gene family, and reads lacking a unique V-gene family were excluded. As a way to deal with suspected cross-contamination and a sequencing artifact, a later analysis dropped 500 to 700 nucleotide sequences that were highly shared and had low generation probability. In a later analysis, a clonal expansion index for each public chain was calculated from normalized within-repertoire ranks of inferred template counts. A later analysis computed generation probabilities with a VDJ recombination model fitted to out-of-frame rearrangements, and checked the results against IGoR. A later analysis scored TCR-TCR, TCR-HLA and TCR-CMV co-occurrence with hypergeometric tests, applying a repertoire-size bias correction to TCR pairs. A later analysis estimated false discovery rates by permuting HLA or CMV assignments 20 times. A later analysis grouped co-occurring TCRs with DBSCAN, adding TCRdist sequence similarity when clustering within HLA-allele-positive subsets. Repertoires with fewer than 30,000 or more than 120,000 public chains were left out of co-occurrence clustering, as were several repertoires with anomalous nucleotide sharing. The table was pulled from immuneACCESS by TCRdb, which kept in-frame rearrangements only. Such tables lose some clones; where checked, under half of the loss comes from unresolved V genes, and the rest has no known cause. For V, J and clone size, that table is used; D and trimming come from the DNA. The sample table records about 150,000 clones. Jointly, the top ten make up roughly 1.6% of the sample.

The cohort comprised 666 healthy bone marrow donors. At the time of sampling, all cohort members were nominally healthy, though unrecorded immune exposures were likely present. The donor tested CMV seronegative and was one of the 352 seronegative cohort members. A peripheral blood sample was provided by each donor, and peripheral blood mononuclear cells were used for TCR beta sequencing. Genomic DNA was extracted from the blood cell samples with the Qiagen DNeasy Blood Extraction Kit. A word on this clone: The specificity of this receptor is unknown.

V ends up 10 bases short and J 8 bases short, with an unmatched junction base count of 16. According to the germline V gene, CDR1 reads MDHEN and CDR2 reads SYDVKM. The CDR3, cysteine through phenylalanine, is 15 amino acids long. The DNA shown is the 45-base CDR3, in frame from base 1. General study outcomes and caveats: In a later analysis, several top co-occurrence clusters were reported to appear linked to parvovirus B19, influenza, CMV and Epstein-Barr virus. Most TCR sequences were seen in very few donors, while some public TCRs were found in many individuals. According to the authors, the approach could potentially be generalized to other disease states and immunological phenotypes. Compared with the 666-donor mean, donors in an Asian-associated ancestry cluster had fewer N-insertions in productive TCRs, according to a later genetic analysis. A later analysis found that TCR association rates varied across HLA loci, with DRB1 alleles showing the most associated TCRs and HLA-C alleles the fewest. Correlated functional status among segregating V segments might be attributable to linkage disequilibrium, but an unknown experimental factor could not be ruled out. An earlier analysis of some 590 of the donors showed that most TCR beta V segments appeared in productive rearrangements either about 90% or about 30% of the time, which broadly matched IMGT annotations. At a false discovery rate of 0.05, a later analysis linked under 20,000 TCR beta sequences to specific HLA alleles. In a later genetic analysis, a missense DCLRE1C variant was associated with V-gene and J-gene trimming of TCR beta chains, and the association was replicated in an independent cohort. A group of highly shared sequence variants was considered likely to be a technical artifact of the sequencing pipeline. For the cohort, immune exposure information was limited to CMV serostatus. Because HLA typing was unavailable for some donors at each locus, only the typed subset was used in association tests. A further reported finding was that TCR beta sequences accurately predicted the HLA-A and HLA-B alleles for most subjects in the first cohort. This cohort had only TCR beta chains sequenced, and the lack of alpha or paired-chain data limited which features could be detected. Three of the identified cytomegalovirus-associated TCR beta chains were confirmed in vitro to be specific for cytomegalovirus antigens. In a later analysis, HLA-associated TCR beta chains showed more clonal expansion and lower generation probabilities than non-associated chains that were equally common. In both the original and validation cohorts, the classifier was reported to diagnose cytomegalovirus status with high specificity and sensitivity. A later analysis found that most CMV-associated TCR beta chains appeared HLA-restricted, with HLA associations seemingly driven largely by CMV exposure. The 87-base-pair reads could not distinguish some IMGT-functional V segments, including TRBV6-2 and TRBV6-3, so those segments were excluded. The study listed approximately 160 TCR beta chains as associated with cytomegalovirus. Roughly uniform sequencing depth across donors was assumed in presence/absence analyses, although this assumption may not hold. Assigning TCR associations to individual alleles was difficult when HLA alleles, especially DR and DQ, strongly co-occurred. Seventeen rarely observed V segments, including chromosome 9 orphons, were excluded from the earlier analysis of a few hundred of the donors because counts were too low.

The sequencing input was PBMCs. The receptor was isolated from a woman between 45 and 60 years old in good health and CMV-seronegative. Here the chain combines TRBV28 and TRBJ1-4; 7 nucleotides in the junction match TRBD1. The nucleotide sequence is given as TGTGCCACAGGCGGAACCCAGGGGGTTAGGGAAAAACTGTTTTTT. It specifies CATGGTQGVREKLFF.